These 15 T cell receptor beta chains came from one sample sequenced in a study of T cells after posttransplantation cyclophosphamide. The method was immunoSEQ multiplex PCR; TCRdb's version includes in-frame clones alone and lacks a portion of them. Of some 66,000 clones in the sample, just under 95% were seen once. The sample comprised PBMCs. These receptors came from a woman in her twenties or thirties in good health and a related stem cell transplant donor.

The chain recombines TRBV28 with TRBJ2-1; weak D call: TRBD2 (6 bases). Trimming took 6 bases from V and 9 from J, leaving 15 bases between them. CDR1 and CDR2 from the germline V gene are MDHEN and SYDVKM. CDR3 size: 13 residues. In nucleotides, the CDR3 is TGTGCCAGCAGATCTACTAGCTCCAGTGAGCAGTTCTTC. Encoded protein: CASRSTSSSEQFF.

The CDR3: CASSGSTSYSEQYF. CDR3 sequence (DNA): TGCGCCAGCAGTGGGTCGACTAGCTACAGCGAGCAGTACTTC. This chain connects TRBV23-1 to TRBJ2-7, with 7 positions matching TRBD2. TRBV23-1 is known as an ORF, though its function is uncertain. This CDR3 has 14 residues. J gave up 6 bases and V 5 bases, and 10 bases lay outside the gene matches.

The chain has TRBV7-8 and TRBJ2-5; D is undetermined. The J call is doubtful: the DNA matches TRBJ2-7 better. CDR3 size: 13 residues. Germline CDR1 reads SGHVS; CDR2 reads FQNEAQ. CDR3 nucleotide sequence: TGTGCCAGCAGCTCCCGGACGGTCTACGAGCAGTACTTC. It yields the protein CASSSRTVYEQYF.

The chain employs TRBV2 and TRBJ1-3; 9 bases match TRBD1. V dropped 4 bases and J dropped 1; count of bases not matched to a gene: 2. CDR1 SNHLY and CDR2 FYNNEI come from the germline V gene. The CDR3 is 15 amino acids. The CDR3 nucleotides read TGTGCCAGCAGTGCCGGGACAGGGTCTGGAAACACCATATATTTT. Protein product: CASSAGTGSGNTIYF.

By share, this clone ranks as medium-sized. V gene TRBV6-1 combines with J gene TRBJ2-1, with 7 bases fitting TRBD1. This CDR3 comprises 13 residues. Germline V CDR1 and CDR2: MNHNS, SASEGT. V shed 8 bases and J 4 bases; nucleotides not matched to a gene: 5. Here the CDR3 DNA reads TGTGCCAGCCGGACAGGCGAATACAATGAGCAGTTCTTC. Encoded protein: CASRTGEYNEQFF.

This chain connects TRBV4-2 to TRBJ2-7; tentative D call: TRBD1 (6 bases). Germline V lookup: CDR1 LGHNA, CDR2 YNFKEQ. Trimming removed 3 bases from V and 3 bases from J, with 15 bases in between. CDR3 length: 15 amino acids. CDR3 in amino acids: CASSQPIGGHYEQYF. DNA of the CDR3: TGTGCCAGCAGCCAGCCGATAGGGGGACACTACGAGCAGTACTTC.

The chain recombines TRBV9 with TRBJ2-2; maybe TRBD1 (5 bases). The length of the CDR3 is 15 residues. V gave up 0 bases and J gave up 4 bases, with 10 bases separating them. Germline V gene lookup returns CDR1 SGDLS and CDR2 YYNGEE. CDR3 bases: TGTGCCAGCAGCGTAGCTGACAGACCCACCGGGGAGCTGTTTTTT. Its protein is CASSVADRPTGELFF.

This chain connects TRBV19 to TRBJ1-2, with D unclear. Germline assignment: CDR1 LNHDA and CDR2 SQIVND (reference sequence). The CDR3 totals 14 residues. V lost 5 bases and J 8 bases, leaving 18 bases between the germline ends. CDR3 sequence: CASSDNPRAYGYTF. The CDR3 DNA sequence: TGTGCCAGTAGTGATAATCCACGTGCCTACGGCTACACCTTC. The whole variable domain, remainder taken from reference TRBV19 and TRBJ1-2, is DGGITQSPKYLFRKEGQNVTLSCEQNLNHDAMYWYRQDPGQGLRLIYYSQIVNDFQKGDIAEGYSVSREKKESFPLTVTSAQKNPTAFYLCASSDNPRAYGYTFGSGTRLTVV.

The rearrangement links TRBV5-6 to TRBJ1-2; D not resolved. CDR3 length equals 16 residues. V lost 4 bases and J lost 3, with 19 bases in between. Germline CDR1 SGHDT, CDR2 YYEEEE. The DNA of the CDR3 is TGTGCCAGCAGCCGTGGAGCGTCAGGAGGAGACTATGGCTACACCTTC. Translating gives CASSRGASGGDYGYTF.

The rearrangement uses TRBV25-1 and TRBJ1-1; D is uncertain. From germline, CDR1 is MGHDK and CDR2 SYGVNS. V was cut by 4 bases and J by 5 bases, with 14 bases left in between. The CDR3 is 14 amino acids. The CDR3 protein is CASSGSGRRTEAFF. CDR3 coding DNA: TGTGCCAGCAGTGGTTCCGGGAGGAGGACTGAAGCTTTCTTT.

V and J are TRBV5-4 and TRBJ1-1; the match to TRBD1 covers 9 bases. The J segment lost 1 base and the V segment lost 4 bases, leaving 5 bases of the junction unmatched. Germline lookup yields CDR1 SGHNT and CDR2 YYREEE (reference sequence). The CDR3 covers 15 residues. CDR3 sequence reads: CASSGDRGANTEAFF. DNA for the CDR3: TGTGCCAGCAGCGGTGACAGGGGGGCGAACACTGAAGCTTTCTTT.

V and J are TRBV6-1 and TRBJ2-3; D is possibly TRBD1 (5 bases). The CDR3 is 15 residues long. Germline lookup yields CDR1 MNHNS and CDR2 SASEGT. The germline V and J ends were trimmed by 4 bases and 0 bases, with 11 bases remaining between them. The CDR3 sequence is CASSVTQGSTDTQYF. The CDR3 DNA sequence: TGTGCCAGCAGTGTCACCCAGGGTAGCACAGATACGCAGTATTTT.

This clone was recorded only once. This sequence joins TRBV2 and TRBJ2-7; the match to TRBD1 covers 8 bases. The CDR3 contains 14 residues. CDR1 is SNHLY, CDR2 FYNNEI, per germline. Trimming removed 2 bases from V and 6 bases from J; junction bases left unmatched: 6. The CDR3 region has the DNA TGTGCCAGCAGTGAACTCTGGACAGGGACCGAGCAGTACTTC. Its protein product is CASSELWTGTEQYF.

The V and J genes are TRBV14 and TRBJ1-5; D gene uncertain. The CDR3 is made up of 13 amino acids. Trimming stripped 1 base from V and 5 bases from J, with 6 bases between. Germline CDR1 reads SGHDN; CDR2 reads FVKESK. CDR3 in DNA: TGTGCCAGCAGCCAAGGAAGGGATCAGCCCCAGCATTTT. Translation gives CASSQGRDQPQHF.

The rearrangement uses TRBV4-3 and TRBJ1-5, with a weak D call TRBD1 (6 bases). CDR1 and CDR2 from the germline V gene are LGHNA and YSLEER. V dropped 1 base and J dropped 6 bases, with 13 bases sitting between them. This CDR3 spans 15 amino acids. The chain's CDR3 is CASSQGTGMGQPQHF. Here the CDR3 DNA reads TGCGCCAGCAGCCAAGGCACAGGGATGGGTCAGCCCCAGCATTTT.